This T cell receptor (beta chain) was observed in a study of blood T cell repertoires in COVID-19. The wider study: The analysed material was cDNA or gDNA that came from T cells, B-cell-depleted T cells, or PBMCs.

Trimming cost V 7 bases and J 7 bases; bases outside gene matches: 6. The CDR3 extends over 12 amino acids. The germline CDR1 and CDR2 sequences are SQVTM and ANQGSEA. Here immunoSEQ multiplex PCR was the method, and the copy in TCRdb shows in-frame clones only, minus some. The sample has more than 300,000 clones; roughly four fifths are singletons. The sequence was collected from a woman aged 50 to 60 who had recovered from COVID-19. Sequenced: PBMCs or T cells enriched from blood (not recorded which). V and J are TRBV29-1 and TRBJ2-7, with 11 bases identical to TRBD1. This CDR3 reads CSAGQGAQEQYF. In DNA form, the CDR3 reads TGCAGCGCAGGACAGGGGGCGCAAGAGCAGTACTTC.